The next 31 T cell receptor beta chains were all read from a single sample in a study of response to subunit inactivated influenza vaccine. TCRdb re-called the RT-PCR reads with MiXCR, one entry per CDR3 protein. The table includes a few hundred thousand distinct CDR3 sequences, roughly 9.8% detected once. The sample in question was PBMCs from blood, obtained around seven weeks after vaccination. The receptors stem from a man in his fifties who received an inactivated influenza vaccine.

This clonotype was picked up many times. The chain combines TRBV5-5 with TRBJ1-2; 7 bases agree with TRBD1. The CDR3 runs 14 residues. Losses at the gene ends were 3 bases for V and 4 bases for J; bases not matched to a gene: 6. CDR1 SGHKS and CDR2 YYEKEE come from the germline V gene (reference sequence). The DNA of the CDR3 is TGTGCCAGCAGCTCAACAGGGGTTGGCTATGGCTACACCTTC. Translated, it gives CASSSTGVGYGYTF.

In its sample, this clonotype was seen a few times. J is TRBJ2-7 and V is TRBV5-6, with a possible D match to TRBD2 (7 bases). Trimming stripped 4 bases from V and 2 bases from J, with 19 bases between. CDR1 is SGHDT and CDR2 is YYEEEE in the germline V gene. This CDR3 contains 16 residues. DNA for the CDR3: TGTGCCAGCAGCAGACGAGGGGGGGGCAGGCCCTACGAGCAGTACTTC. Its protein is CASSRRGGGRPYEQYF.

This clonotype was recorded many times. The V and J genes are TRBV4-2 and TRBJ2-7; TRBD1 might be the D (6 bases). The V end was cut by 2 bases, the J end by 0 bases, with 17 bases between. Germline assignment: CDR1 LGHNA and CDR2 YNFKEQ. The CDR3 spans 17 residues. As DNA, the CDR3 is TGTGCCAGCAGCCAAAACCTGGACAGATCTTTCTCCTACGAGCAGTACTTC. This encodes CASSQNLDRSFSYEQYF.

The CDR3 coding sequence is TGTGCCAGCAGCTTGGCTAGCGGGGGGTTCACAGATACGCAGTATTTT. The encoded protein is CASSLASGGFTDTQYF. V gene TRBV7-9 combines with J gene TRBJ2-3, with 11 bases lining up with TRBD2. Germline V gives CDR1 SEHNR, CDR2 FQNEAQ (reference sequence). The CDR3 length is 16 residues. Trimming cost V 3 bases and J 2 bases; bases outside gene matches: 4.

This clonotype was observed at least ten times. The V and J genes are TRBV15 and TRBJ2-1; TRBD2 might be the D (6 bases). The CDR3 is 16 amino acids. The germline V gene encodes CDR1 LNHNV and CDR2 YYDKDF (reference sequence). V was clipped by 2 bases and J by 6 bases, with 17 bases between them. CDR3 DNA sequence: TGTGCCACCAGCAGATTGCGGGACGGACACCTCAATGAGCAGTTCTTC. It codes for CATSRLRDGHLNEQFF.

Points on this clonotype: Germline is not matched at one junction end, which may reflect a read error. The chain recombines TRBV10-3 with TRBJ2-7, with 9 bases lining up with TRBD1. There are 14 residues in the CDR3. Germline assignment: CDR1 ENHRY and CDR2 SYGVKD. The CDR3 nucleotides are TGTGCCATCAGCACTTCCGACAGGGGGTATAAATTGGACTTC. Protein: CAISTSDRGYKLDF.

In this sample, this clonotype turned up a few times. The V call is TRBV29-1, the J call TRBJ2-7; D not certain. There are 12 residues in the CDR3. Trimming left V 3 bases short and J 0 bases short, with 6 bases between. Germline-derived CDR1 and CDR2 are SQVTM and ANQGSEA. CDR3 loop: CSVEESSYEQYF. In DNA form, the CDR3 reads TGCAGCGTTGAGGAGTCCTCCTACGAGCAGTACTTC.

The rearrangement links TRBV19 to TRBJ1-1; D remains unclear. In germline, CDR1 is LNHDA, CDR2 SQIVND (reference sequence). V was clipped by 2 bases and J by 4 bases, with 11 bases between them. The CDR3 is 14 residues long. The CDR3 loop is CASSIFPVFTEAFF. Here the CDR3 DNA reads TGTGCCAGTAGTATATTTCCGGTCTTCACTGAAGCTTTCTTT. Supplemented by reference TRBV19 and TRBJ1-1, the full variable domain reads DGGITQSPKYLFRKEGQNVTLSCEQNLNHDAMYWYRQDPGQGLRLIYYSQIVNDFQKGDIAEGYSVSREKKESFPLTVTSAQKNPTAFYLCASSIFPVFTEAFFGQGTRLTVV.

The genes are TRBV27 and TRBJ2-7; 7 nucleotides line up with TRBD1. Germline CDR1 is MNHEY and CDR2 is SMNVEV (reference sequence). This CDR3 comprises 16 residues. V trimming: 2 bases; J trimming: 4 bases; junction bases outside the gene matches: 11. Here the CDR3 reads CASSLSATGRPYEQYF. The CDR3 DNA reads as TGTGCCAGCAGTTTAAGTGCGACAGGGCGGCCGTACGAGCAGTACTTC.

This chain joins TRBV12-3 or TRBV12-4 and TRBJ2-7; 7 bases match TRBD1. V lost 5 bases, J lost 3 bases, and 4 bases stayed unmatched. This CDR3 is 13 amino acids long. The CDR3 DNA reads TGTGCCAGCAGTGACCGGGACAGCTACGAGCAGTACTTC. This sequence encodes CASSDRDSYEQYF.

This clonotype was counted only a few times. The J gene is TRBJ1-5, the V gene TRBV6-5, with D unresolved. The germline V and J ends were trimmed by 11 bases and 3 bases, with 11 bases remaining between them. The CDR3 runs to 12 residues. Germline CDR1 MNHEY, CDR2 SVGAGI. CDR3 DNA sequence: TGTGCCGAACCCCCGTTCAATCAGCCCCAGCATTTT. This gives the protein CAEPPFNQPQHF.

The chain recombines TRBV12-3 or TRBV12-4 with TRBJ2-6; D is perhaps TRBD1 (6 bases). V dropped 6 bases and J dropped 0 bases, with 18 bases sitting between them. This CDR3 comprises 18 residues. This CDR3 is CASSTGRQVTSGANVLTF. CDR3 coding DNA: TGTGCCAGCAGCACGGGGAGACAGGTGACCTCTGGGGCCAACGTCCTGACTTTC.

V usage is TRBV6-5 and J usage is TRBJ2-3, with a possible D match to TRBD2 (5 bases). Trimming cost V 2 bases and J 3 bases, with 12 bases left between them. The CDR3 contains 15 residues. Germline CDR1 and CDR2: MNHEY and SVGAGI. CDR3 coding DNA: TGTGCCAGCAGTTACCCCGGGGTCGGGACAGATACGCAGTATTTT. Translating gives CASSYPGVGTDTQYF.

The CDR3 is CSARKLAGADYNEQFF. The CDR3 nucleotides read TGCAGTGCTAGAAAGCTAGCGGGAGCTGACTACAATGAGCAGTTCTTC. The chain combines TRBV20-1 with TRBJ2-1; 10 bases fit TRBD2. Germline V gene sequence: CDR1 DFQATT, CDR2 SNEGSKA (reference sequence). V shed 2 bases, J shed 3 bases, and the junction held 7 bases outside the gene matches. The CDR3 totals 16 residues.

The chain recombines TRBV12-3 or TRBV12-4 with TRBJ1-3; the match to TRBD1 covers 9 bases. The J segment lost 4 bases and the V segment lost 6 bases, leaving 4 bases of the junction unmatched. The CDR3 extends over 14 amino acids. CDR3 sequence (DNA): TGTGCCAGCAGGCACACAGGGGGCGGAAACACCATATATTTT. Residues: CASRHTGGGNTIYF.

Ten or more counts support this clonotype. The chain joins TRBV5-5 to TRBJ2-7; tentatively, D is TRBD1 (6 bases). V lost 5 bases and J 5 bases, leaving 23 bases between the germline ends. CDR3 length: 16 amino acids. Per the germline V gene, CDR1 is SGHKS and CDR2 is YYEKEE (reference sequence). CDR3 in DNA: TGTGCCAGCAGACTGAAGACGGGACAACTCTACCACGAGCAGTACTTC. It translates to CASRLKTGQLYHEQYF.

This clonotype turned up a few times. The chain has TRBV20-1 and TRBJ2-7; 9 nucleotides match TRBD2. The V segment lost 6 bases and the J segment 7 bases; nucleotides outside the gene matches: 13. This CDR3 contains 14 residues. Germline CDR1 reads DFQATT; CDR2 reads SNEGSKA (reference sequence). The CDR3 protein is CSAETPGLAQEQYF. The CDR3 nucleotides are TGCAGTGCCGAGACGCCGGGACTAGCCCAGGAGCAGTACTTC.

V usage is TRBV12-3 or TRBV12-4 and J usage is TRBJ1-5; 11 bases are shared with TRBD1. V shed 2 bases and J 4 bases; nucleotides not matched to a gene: 1. The CDR3 loop spans 15 amino acids. The CDR3: CASSLWDRGNQPQHF. The CDR3 nucleotides read TGTGCCAGCAGTTTATGGGACAGGGGGAATCAGCCCCAGCATTTT.

The V gene is TRBV4-3, the J gene TRBJ1-4; a weak D match, TRBD1 (5 bases). The germline gives CDR1 LGHNA, CDR2 YSLEER. The CDR3 covers 16 residues. Trimming took 4 bases from V and 2 from J, leaving 14 bases between them. The CDR3 spells CASSRDSNPTNEKLFF. CDR3 DNA sequence: TGCGCCAGCAGCCGAGACAGTAACCCGACTAATGAAAAACTGTTTTTT.

This clonotype has just a few counts. The V gene is TRBV9, the J gene TRBJ1-5; the D is unclear. Trimming pared 4 bases from V and 1 base from J, leaving 3 bases between. The CDR3 spans 12 residues. Germline V lookup: CDR1 SGDLS, CDR2 YYNGEE. CDR3 sequence reads: CASSKSNQPQHF. Written as DNA, the CDR3 is TGTGCCAGCAGCAAGAGCAATCAGCCCCAGCATTTT.

The chain combines TRBV15 with TRBJ2-5, with D hard to call. The V gene lost 0 bases and the J gene lost 5 bases, with 16 bases spanning the gap. CDR3 length: 16 residues. CDR1 and CDR2 (germline): LNHNV, YYDKDF (reference sequence). The CDR3 is CATSRDGTRVGETQYF. The CDR3 coding sequence is TGTGCCACCAGCAGAGATGGTACAAGGGTGGGGGAGACCCAGTACTTC.

This clonotype was seen at least ten times. CDR3 sequence reads: CASSHGTSGEAFF. The CDR3 nucleotides read TGTGCCAGCAGCCACGGGACAAGTGGTGAAGCTTTCTTT. The chain carries TRBV7-9 and TRBJ1-1, with D tentatively TRBD1 (6 bases). The germline CDR1 and CDR2 sequences are SEHNR and FQNEAQ (reference sequence). Trimming took off 5 bases at V and 7 bases at J, with 14 bases between the two ends. The CDR3 covers 13 residues. Variable domain in full (rest from reference TRBV7-9 and TRBJ1-1): DTGVSQNPRHKITKRGQNVTFRCDPISEHNRLYWYRQTLGQGPEFLTYFQNEAQLEKSRLLSDRFSAERPKGSFSTLEIQRTEQGDSAMYLCASSHGTSGEAFFGQGTRLTVV.

This clonotype was found a few times. The chain has TRBV20-1 and TRBJ1-1, with D perhaps matching TRBD1 (5 bases). Germline V gives CDR1 DFQATT, CDR2 SNEGSKA (reference sequence). The CDR3 extends over 13 amino acids. Trimming cost V 2 bases and J 3 bases, with 10 bases left between them. CDR3 residues: CSARWGGDTEAFF. The CDR3 DNA reads TGCAGTGCTAGATGGGGGGGGGACACTGAAGCTTTCTTT.

The chain joins TRBV12-3 or TRBV12-4 to TRBJ2-1; D possibly matches TRBD1 or TRBD2 (5 bases each). CDR3 length: 13 residues. With 3 bases removed from V and 11 bases from J, the gap between germline ends came to 14 bases. The CDR3: CASSFRQRGQQFF. CDR3 bases: TGTGCCAGCAGTTTTCGTCAGAGGGGCCAGCAGTTCTTC.

The chain has TRBV24-1 and TRBJ2-5; D is uncertain. This CDR3 is built from 11 residues. From germline, CDR1 is KGHDR and CDR2 SFDVKD. Trimming pared 10 bases from V and 5 bases from J, leaving 10 bases between. The CDR3 is CATGAGETQYF. CDR3 in DNA: TGTGCCACAGGAGCCGGGGAGACCCAGTACTTC.

About this clonotype: A much larger clone differs from this one at a single base, so this may be a read error. The chain links TRBV7-2 to TRBJ2-4, with 8 bases that match TRBD1. In germline, CDR1 is SGHTA, CDR2 FQGNSA. CDR3 length equals 15 residues. CDR3 loop: CASSLPTGAKNMQYF. In DNA form, the CDR3 reads TGTGCCAGCAGCTTACCGACAGGGGCCAAAAACATGCAGTACTTC.

The V call is TRBV18, the J call TRBJ2-7, with 7 bases that match TRBD1. The V gene end was trimmed by 4 bases and the J gene end by 3 bases; junction bases not matched to a gene: 6. The CDR3 is made up of 14 amino acids. Germline V CDR1 and CDR2: KGHSH, LQKENI. This CDR3 reads CASSRDRVYYEQYF. CDR3 sequence (DNA): TGTGCCAGCTCACGAGACAGGGTCTACTACGAGCAGTACTTC.

The chain uses TRBV28 and TRBJ2-3; TRBD2 matches at 9 bases. V was pared by 9 bases and J by 7 bases, with 17 bases of the junction left unmatched. The CDR3 length is 16 residues. In germline, CDR1 is MDHEN, CDR2 SYDVKM. The CDR3, as DNA: TGTGCCAGTGGGGCGTTCGCGGGAGGGCCAAGGCATACGCAGTATTTT. Translated, it gives CASGAFAGGPRHTQYF.

This chain links TRBV7-2 with TRBJ2-1; D might be TRBD2 (6 bases). The CDR3 loop spans 17 amino acids. CDR1 SGHTA and CDR2 FQGNSA come from the germline V gene. V dropped 3 bases and J dropped 0 bases, with 15 bases sitting between them. DNA of the CDR3: TGTGCCAGCAGCTTGCGGACTACCCGAAGCTCCTACAATGAGCAGTTCTTC. This encodes CASSLRTTRSSYNEQFF.

This clonotype showed up just a few times. The chain couples TRBV2 to TRBJ2-3; 12 nucleotides match TRBD2. The CDR3 consists of 16 residues. Trimming cost V 7 bases and J 0 bases; bases outside gene matches: 5. CDR1 SNHLY and CDR2 FYNNEI come from the germline V gene. The CDR3 protein is CASNALAGGSTDTQYF. In DNA, the CDR3 is TGTGCCAGCAATGCACTAGCGGGGGGAAGCACAGATACGCAGTATTTT.

This clonotype has at least ten counts. The genes are TRBV7-2 and TRBJ2-3, with D uncertain. This CDR3 is built from 14 residues. V was cut by 5 bases and J by 5 bases, with 14 bases left in between. The germline CDR1 and CDR2 sequences are SGHTA and FQGNSA. The CDR3 spells CASSRPPSKDTQYF. CDR3 DNA: TGTGCCAGCAGCCGCCCGCCGAGTAAAGATACGCAGTATTTT. The full variable domain, with the rest looked up from reference TRBV7-2 and TRBJ2-3, is GAGVSQSPSNKVTEKGKDVELRCDPISGHTALYWYRQSLGQGLEFLIYFQGNSAPDKSGLPSDRFSAERTGGSVSTLTIQRTQQEDSAVYLCASSRPPSKDTQYFGPGTRLTVL.